This T cell receptor beta chain was sequenced during a study of T cell repertoires in cytomegalovirus infection (dated by TCRdb to between 2019 and 2020). As for the study more broadly: Donor HLA type was relevant to the analysis, as public TCR beta signatures indicated carriage of CMV infection together with the matching HLA type. Broader findings and caveats from the paper: Cumulative frequency of public TCR beta family members discriminated carriers of CMV infection plus the relevant HLA type in this cohort and an independent 352-donor cohort. The ex vivo response was dominated by HLA-C-restricted CMV-specific TCR beta clonotypes, and the single most frequent clonotype in two of eight donors was supplied by these HLA-C-restricted clonotypes.

Sequencer: Illumina HiSeq 1500. TCRdb took the public reads, trimmed them with fastp at Q25, ran MiXCR for clone calling and kept in-frame beta chains. Rows are combined by CDR3 protein, so each entry shows the most common genes and DNA. The sample has about 250,000 distinct CDR3 sequences on record, under 8.5% of them singletons. The top ten clones comprise under 7.5% of the sample. Including cysteine and phenylalanine, the CDR3 has 16 amino acids. This entry keeps only the CDR3 DNA: 48 bases, framed from base 1. At the junction V is shortened by 4 bases and J by 3 bases, with 19 bases in between. The CDR1 and CDR2 encoded by the germline V gene (reference sequence) are LGHDT and YNNKEL. In the case of this clonotype: Its antigen is currently not known. No much larger clone exists at a distance of one base, and base qualities are not known.

The sequencing input was PBMCs. The sequence came from a human donor in good health (CMV status not recorded). Some clones in this sample may be carry-over from other donors' samples. The sequence links TRBV3-1 to TRBJ2-7; tentative D gene TRBD2, with 6 bases matching. The DNA is TGTGCCAGCAGCCCCCTTTGGGTTAGCGGAGGCTACGAGCAGTACTTC. Translated, it gives CASSPLWVSGGYEQYF.